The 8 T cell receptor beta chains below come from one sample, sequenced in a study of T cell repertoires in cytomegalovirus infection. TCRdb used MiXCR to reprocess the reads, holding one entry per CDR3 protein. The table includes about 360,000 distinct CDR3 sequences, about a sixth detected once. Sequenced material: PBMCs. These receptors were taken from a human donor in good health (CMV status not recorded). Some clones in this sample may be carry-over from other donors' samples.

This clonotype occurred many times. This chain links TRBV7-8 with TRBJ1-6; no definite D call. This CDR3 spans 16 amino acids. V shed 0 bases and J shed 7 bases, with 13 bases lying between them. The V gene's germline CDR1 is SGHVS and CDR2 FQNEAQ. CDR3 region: CASSLAPGLANSPLHF. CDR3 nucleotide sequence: TGTGCCAGCAGCTTAGCGCCAGGATTAGCAAATTCACCCCTCCACTTT.

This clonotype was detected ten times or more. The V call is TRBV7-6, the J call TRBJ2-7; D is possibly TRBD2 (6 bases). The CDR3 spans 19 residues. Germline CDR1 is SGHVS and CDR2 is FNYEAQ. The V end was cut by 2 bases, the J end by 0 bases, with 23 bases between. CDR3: CASSLRAGEKGGPSYEQYF. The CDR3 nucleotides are TGTGCCAGCAGCTTAAGGGCAGGCGAGAAGGGAGGTCCCTCCTACGAGCAGTACTTC. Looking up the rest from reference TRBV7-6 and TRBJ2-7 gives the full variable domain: GAGVSQSPRYKVTKRGQDVALRCDPISGHVSLYWYRQALGQGPEFLTYFNYEAQQDKSGLPNDRFSAERPEGSISTLTIQRTEQRDSAMYRCASSLRAGEKGGPSYEQYFGPGTRLTVT.

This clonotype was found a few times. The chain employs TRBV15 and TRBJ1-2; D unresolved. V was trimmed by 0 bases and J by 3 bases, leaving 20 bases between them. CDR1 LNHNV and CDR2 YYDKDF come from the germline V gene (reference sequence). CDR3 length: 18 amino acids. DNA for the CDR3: TGTGCCACCAGCAGAGATTTAAGGGAAGAAGGCAGACACTATGGCTACACCTTC. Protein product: CATSRDLREEGRHYGYTF.

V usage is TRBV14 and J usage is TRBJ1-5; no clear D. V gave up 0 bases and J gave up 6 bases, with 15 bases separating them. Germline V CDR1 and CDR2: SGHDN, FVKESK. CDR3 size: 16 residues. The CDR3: CASSQDSLGGSQPQHF. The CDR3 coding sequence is TGTGCCAGCAGCCAAGATTCCCTCGGAGGCAGTCAGCCCCAGCATTTT. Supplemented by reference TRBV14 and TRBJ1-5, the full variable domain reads EAGVTQFPSHSVIEKGQTVTLRCDPISGHDNLYWYRRVMGKEIKFLLHFVKESKQDESGMPNNRFLAERTGGTYSTLKVQPAELEDSGVYFCASSQDSLGGSQPQHFGDGTRLSIL.

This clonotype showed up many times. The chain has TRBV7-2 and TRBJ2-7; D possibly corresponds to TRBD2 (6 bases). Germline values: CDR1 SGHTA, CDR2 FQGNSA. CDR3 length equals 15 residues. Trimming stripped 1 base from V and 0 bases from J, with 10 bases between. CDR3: CASSLDAGSSYEQYF. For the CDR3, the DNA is TGTGCCAGCAGCTTAGATGCGGGAAGCTCCTACGAGCAGTACTTC.

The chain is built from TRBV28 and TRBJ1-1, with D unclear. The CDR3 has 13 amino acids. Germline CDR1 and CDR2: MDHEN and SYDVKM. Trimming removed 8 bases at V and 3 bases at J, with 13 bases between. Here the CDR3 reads CASETAAYTEAFF. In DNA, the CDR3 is TGTGCCAGCGAAACAGCCGCTTACACTGAAGCTTTCTTT.

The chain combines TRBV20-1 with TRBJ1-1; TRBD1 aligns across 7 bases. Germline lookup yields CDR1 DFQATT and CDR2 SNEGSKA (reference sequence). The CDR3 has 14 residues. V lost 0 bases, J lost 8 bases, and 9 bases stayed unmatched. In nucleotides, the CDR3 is TGCAGTGCTAGAGATCTTAGGGCGACAGGGGAAGCTTTCTTT. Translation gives CSARDLRATGEAFF.

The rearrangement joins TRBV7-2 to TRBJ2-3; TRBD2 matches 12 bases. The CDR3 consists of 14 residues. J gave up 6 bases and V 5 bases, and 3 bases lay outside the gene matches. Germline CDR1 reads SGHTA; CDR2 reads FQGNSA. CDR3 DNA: TGTGCCAGCAGCGCCACTAGCGGGAGGGATACGCAGTATTTT. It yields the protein CASSATSGRDTQYF.